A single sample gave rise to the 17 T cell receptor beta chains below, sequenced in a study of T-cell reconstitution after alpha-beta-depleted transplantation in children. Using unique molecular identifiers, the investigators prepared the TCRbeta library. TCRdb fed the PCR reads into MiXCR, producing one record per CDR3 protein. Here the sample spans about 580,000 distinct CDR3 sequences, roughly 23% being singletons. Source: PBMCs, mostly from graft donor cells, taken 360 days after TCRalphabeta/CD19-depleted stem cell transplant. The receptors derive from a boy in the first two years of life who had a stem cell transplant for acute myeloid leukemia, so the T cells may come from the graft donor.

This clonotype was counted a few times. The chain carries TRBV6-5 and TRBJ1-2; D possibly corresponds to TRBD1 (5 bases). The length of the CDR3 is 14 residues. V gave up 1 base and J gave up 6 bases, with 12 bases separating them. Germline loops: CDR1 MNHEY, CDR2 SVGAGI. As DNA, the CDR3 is TGTGCCAGCAGTTACTTCGGGGGGAGGAATGGCTACACCTTC. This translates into CASSYFGGRNGYTF.

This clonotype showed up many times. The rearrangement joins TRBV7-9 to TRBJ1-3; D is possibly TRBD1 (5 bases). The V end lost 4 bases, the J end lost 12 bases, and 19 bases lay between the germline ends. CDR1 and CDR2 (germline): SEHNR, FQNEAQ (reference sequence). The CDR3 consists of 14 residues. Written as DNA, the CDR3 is TGTGCCAGCAGCTCGTCGCGGGAGGGGCAACACATATATTTT. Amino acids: CASSSSREGQHIYF.

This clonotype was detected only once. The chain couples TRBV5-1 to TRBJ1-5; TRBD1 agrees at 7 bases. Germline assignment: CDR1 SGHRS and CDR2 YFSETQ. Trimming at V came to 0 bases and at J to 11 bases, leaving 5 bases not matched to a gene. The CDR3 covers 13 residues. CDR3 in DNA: TGCGCCAGCAGCTTGGGCGGGACAGCCGCCCAGCATTTT. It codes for CASSLGGTAAQHF.

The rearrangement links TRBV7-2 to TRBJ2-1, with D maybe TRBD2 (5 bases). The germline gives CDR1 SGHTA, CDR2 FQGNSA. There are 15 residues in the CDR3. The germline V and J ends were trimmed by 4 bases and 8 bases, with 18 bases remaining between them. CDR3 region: CASSYELVGWHEQFF. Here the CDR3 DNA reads TGTGCCAGCAGCTACGAACTAGTCGGTTGGCATGAGCAGTTCTTC.

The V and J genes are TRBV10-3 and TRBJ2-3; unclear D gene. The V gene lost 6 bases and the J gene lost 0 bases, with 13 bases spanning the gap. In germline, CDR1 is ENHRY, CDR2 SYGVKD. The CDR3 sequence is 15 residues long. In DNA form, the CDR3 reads TGTGCCATCAGGAAAGAGGTCACGAGCACAGATACGCAGTATTTT. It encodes CAIRKEVTSTDTQYF.

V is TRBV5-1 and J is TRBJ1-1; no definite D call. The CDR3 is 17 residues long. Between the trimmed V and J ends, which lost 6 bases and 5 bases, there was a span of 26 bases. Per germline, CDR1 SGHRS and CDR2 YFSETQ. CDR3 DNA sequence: TGCGCCAGCACCCCCCACAATGGTGCCCTTGGTGAAACTGAAGCTTTCTTT. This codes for CASTPHNGALGETEAFF.

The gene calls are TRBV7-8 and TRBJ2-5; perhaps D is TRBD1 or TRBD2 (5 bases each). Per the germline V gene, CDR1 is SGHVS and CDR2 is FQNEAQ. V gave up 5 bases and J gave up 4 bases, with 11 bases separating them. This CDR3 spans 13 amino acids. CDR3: CASSRTRGETQYF. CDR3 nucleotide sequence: TGTGCCAGCAGCAGAACTAGGGGAGAGACCCAGTACTTC. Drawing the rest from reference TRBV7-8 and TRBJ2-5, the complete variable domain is GAGVSQSPRYKVAKRGQDVALRCDPISGHVSLFWYQQALGQGPEFLTYFQNEAQLDKSGLPSDRFFAERPEGSVSTLKIQRTQQEDSAVYLCASSRTRGETQYFGPGTRLLVL.

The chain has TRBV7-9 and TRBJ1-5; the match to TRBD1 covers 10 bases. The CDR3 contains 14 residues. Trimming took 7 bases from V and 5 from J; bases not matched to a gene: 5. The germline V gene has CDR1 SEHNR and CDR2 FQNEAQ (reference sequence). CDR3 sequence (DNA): TGTGCCAGCACCCTCGGACAGGGGGATCAGCCCCAGCATTTT. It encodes CASTLGQGDQPQHF.

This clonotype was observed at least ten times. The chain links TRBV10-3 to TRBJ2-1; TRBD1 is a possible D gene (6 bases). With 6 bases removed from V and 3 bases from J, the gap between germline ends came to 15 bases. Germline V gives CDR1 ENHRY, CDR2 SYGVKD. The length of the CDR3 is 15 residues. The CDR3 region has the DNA TGTGCCATCAGGAACCGGGACATTGACTACAATGAGCAGTTCTTC. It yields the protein CAIRNRDIDYNEQFF.

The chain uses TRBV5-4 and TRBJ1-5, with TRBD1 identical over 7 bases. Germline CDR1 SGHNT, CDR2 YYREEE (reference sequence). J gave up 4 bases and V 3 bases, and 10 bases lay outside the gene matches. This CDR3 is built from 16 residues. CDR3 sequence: CASSWEAGTVNQPQHF. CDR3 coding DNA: TGTGCCAGCAGCTGGGAGGCCGGGACAGTTAATCAGCCCCAGCATTTT.

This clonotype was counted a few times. DNA of the CDR3: TGCGCCAGCAGCCAAGTTAGGACAGGGTTGTATGAGCAGTTCTTC. Residues: CASSQVRTGLYEQFF. The genes are TRBV4-3 and TRBJ2-1, with TRBD1 matching 8 bases. V lost 1 base, J lost 8 bases, and 7 bases stayed unmatched. Germline assignment: CDR1 LGHNA and CDR2 YSLEER. CDR3 size: 15 residues.

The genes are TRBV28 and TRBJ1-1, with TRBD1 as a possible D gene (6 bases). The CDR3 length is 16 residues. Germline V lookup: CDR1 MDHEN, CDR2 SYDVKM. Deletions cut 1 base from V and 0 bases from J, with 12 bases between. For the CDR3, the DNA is TGTGCCAGCAGTTTATCCCCAGGACAGCTGAACACTGAAGCTTTCTTT. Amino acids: CASSLSPGQLNTEAFF.

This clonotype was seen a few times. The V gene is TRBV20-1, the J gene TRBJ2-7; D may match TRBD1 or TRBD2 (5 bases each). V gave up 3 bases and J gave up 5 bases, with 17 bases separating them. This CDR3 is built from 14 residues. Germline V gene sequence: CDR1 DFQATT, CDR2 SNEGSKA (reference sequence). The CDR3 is CSASSVVGVDEQYV. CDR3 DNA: TGCAGTGCTAGTTCTGTAGTGGGGGTCGACGAGCAGTACGTC.

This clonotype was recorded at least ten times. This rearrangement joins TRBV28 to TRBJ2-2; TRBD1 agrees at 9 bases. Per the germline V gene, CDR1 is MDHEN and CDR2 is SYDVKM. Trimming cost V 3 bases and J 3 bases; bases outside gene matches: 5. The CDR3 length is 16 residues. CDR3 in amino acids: CASSLGGQGYTGELFF. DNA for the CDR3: TGTGCCAGCAGTTTGGGTGGACAGGGGTACACCGGGGAGCTGTTTTTT.

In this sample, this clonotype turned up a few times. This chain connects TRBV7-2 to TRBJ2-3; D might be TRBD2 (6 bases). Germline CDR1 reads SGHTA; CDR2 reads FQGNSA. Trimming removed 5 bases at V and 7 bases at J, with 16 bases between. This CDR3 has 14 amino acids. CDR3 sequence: CASSTTGVGYTQYF. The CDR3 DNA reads TGTGCCAGCAGCACGACGGGGGTTGGTTATACGCAGTATTTT.

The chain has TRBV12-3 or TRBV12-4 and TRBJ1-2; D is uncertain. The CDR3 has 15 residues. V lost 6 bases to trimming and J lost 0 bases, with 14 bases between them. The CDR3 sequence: CASSHTGTANYGYTF. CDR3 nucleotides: TGTGCCAGCAGCCACACGGGAACAGCTAACTATGGCTACACCTTC.

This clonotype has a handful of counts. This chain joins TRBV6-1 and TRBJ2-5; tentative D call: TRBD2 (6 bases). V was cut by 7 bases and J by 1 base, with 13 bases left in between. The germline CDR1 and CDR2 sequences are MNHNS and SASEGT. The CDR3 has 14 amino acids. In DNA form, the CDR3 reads TGTGCCAGCACCGAGAGCGGGCCCCAAGAGACCCAGTACTTC. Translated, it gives CASTESGPQETQYF.